This is a list of T cell receptor beta chains from one sample in a study of OX40 agonist ivuxolimab in advanced cancers. Some clones are missing from TCRdb's copy, which holds only in-frame ones; the method was immunoSEQ multiplex PCR. The repertoire has around 65,000 clones, approximately 93% of them found once; the top ten carry roughly 0.27%. The sample here was CD4+ or CD8+ T cells sorted from blood, taken in a trial of the OX40 agonist ivuxolimab. These TCRs come from an adult with an advanced solid tumor such as melanoma, head and neck, liver or kidney cancer. CDR3s include the opening cysteine and the closing phenylalanine or tryptophan. D genes are given only for firm matches. Clone size, where shown, is once, few, many, or a class for clones that have expanded.

J	size	D	V	CDR3	DNA
TRBJ1-2	-	-	TRBV5-1	CASSLVGGGYYGYTF	TGCGCCAGCAGCTTGGTAGGGGGAGGCTATTATGGCTACACCTTC
TRBJ1-1	-	-	TRBV9	CASSVDPDTEAFF	TGTGCCAGCAGCGTAGACCCGGACACTGAAGCTTTCTTT
TRBJ1-1	-	-	TRBV2	CASSVEENTEAFF	TGTGCCAGCAGTGTTGAAGAGAACACTGAAGCTTTCTTT
TRBJ2-7	-	TRBD2	TRBV10-3	CAISEPSGMGSYEQYF	TGTGCCATCAGTGAGCCAAGCGGGATGGGATCCTACGAGCAGTACTTC
TRBJ2-3	-	-	TRBV20-1	CSARTTDTQYF	TGCAGTGCAAGGACTACAGATACGCAGTATTTT
TRBJ2-7	-	TRBD2	TRBV6-5	CASSIGLAASYEQYF	TGTGCCAGCAGTATCGGACTAGCGGCCTCCTACGAGCAGTACTTC
TRBJ2-1	-	-	TRBV28	CASSSVDNEQFF	TGTGCCAGCAGTTCTGTGGACAATGAGCAGTTCTTC
TRBJ2-1	once	TRBD2	TRBV27	CASSPGPLAGNFWASNEQFF	TGTGCCAGCAGTCCGGGCCCCCTAGCGGGCAACTTCTGGGCCTCCAATGAGCAGTTCTTC
TRBJ2-7	-	-	TRBV12-5	CASGSGASYEQYF	TGTGCTAGTGGTTCAGGCGCCTCCTACGAGCAGTACTTC
TRBJ2-3	-	-	TRBV10-3	CASRRGTQTDTQYF	TGTGCCTCCAGGCGGGGAACTCAAACAGATACGCAGTATTTT
TRBJ1-2	-	TRBD1	TRBV27	CASSPWVVDRDNGYTF	TGTGCCAGCAGTCCCTGGGTGGTGGACAGGGACAATGGCTACACCTTC
TRBJ2-5	-	-	TRBV7-8	CASSLRLSTRGETQYF	TGTGCCAGCAGCTTAAGGCTTTCGACTAGAGGAGAGACCCAGTACTTC
TRBJ1-3	-	TRBD1	TRBV29-1	CSVAGQGSGNTIYF	TGCAGCGTTGCGGGACAGGGATCTGGAAACACCATATATTTT
TRBJ2-3	-	-	TRBV7-8	CASSLEGGGGTDTQYF	TGTGCCAGCAGCTTAGAGGGCGGTGGGGGCACAGATACGCAGTATTTT
TRBJ2-7	-	-	TRBV19	CASSIQAQRGSEQYF	TGTGCCAGTAGTATTCAAGCCCAAAGAGGCTCCGAGCAGTACTTC
TRBJ2-7	-	-	TRBV14	CASSQGDSRDPYEQYF	TGTGCCAGCAGCCAAGGTGATAGTCGGGATCCCTACGAGCAGTACTTC
TRBJ2-7	-	TRBD1	TRBV14	CASSQGGQASHTTYEQYF	TGTGCCAGCAGCCAAGGGGGACAGGCCTCTCATACGACCTACGAGCAGTACTTC
TRBJ2-1	-	-	TRBV5-4	CASSLGPTTNEQFF	TGTGCCAGCAGTTTGGGTCCTACCACCAATGAGCAGTTCTTC
TRBJ2-5	-	-	TRBV15	CATSREAWLETQYF	TGTGCCACCAGCAGAGAGGCCTGGTTAGAGACCCAGTACTTC
TRBJ2-2	-	TRBD1	TRBV9	CASSVGTANTGELFF	TGTGCCAGCAGCGTGGGGACAGCGAACACCGGGGAGCTGTTTTTT
TRBJ2-2	-	-	TRBV6-5	CASSYQTGSGELFF	TGTGCCAGCAGTTACCAAACAGGGTCCGGGGAGCTGTTTTTT
TRBJ1-1	once	-	TRBV11-2	CASSPTGRPNTEAFF	TGTGCCAGCAGCCCGACAGGTAGGCCGAACACTGAAGCTTTCTTT
TRBJ2-5	-	-	TRBV7-9	CASSPPRSGQETQYF	TGTGCCAGCAGCCCGCCGAGAAGCGGGCAAGAGACCCAGTACTTC
TRBJ1-4	-	TRBD1	TRBV19	CASSGTGGGSEKLFF	TGTGCCAGTAGTGGGACAGGGGGCGGCAGTGAAAAACTGTTTTTT
TRBJ1-4	-	-	TRBV5-1	CASSLGGWTNEKLFF	TGCGCCAGCAGCTTGGGCGGGTGGACTAATGAAAAACTGTTTTTT
TRBJ2-4	once	TRBD2	TRBV18	CASSPPSASGRADLNIQYF	TGTGCCAGCTCACCACCGTCTGCTAGCGGGAGGGCCGACTTAAACATTCAGTACTTC
TRBJ2-6	-	TRBD1	TRBV7-8	CASSSPQGGSGANVLTF	TGTGCCAGCAGCTCTCCACAGGGGGGCTCTGGGGCCAACGTCCTGACTTTC
TRBJ1-5	once	-	TRBV7-9	CASSQAGGSNQPQHF	TGTGCCAGCAGCCAAGCCGGGGGGAGCAATCAGCCCCAGCATTTT
TRBJ2-5	-	-	TRBV18	CASSRDKGGETQYF	TGTGCCAGCTCACGGGACAAGGGAGGGGAGACCCAGTACTTC
TRBJ1-4	-	TRBD1	TRBV2	CASSSGTGVYEKLFF	TGTGCCAGCAGTTCCGGGACAGGGGTTTATGAAAAACTGTTTTTT
TRBJ2-7	-	-	TRBV5-8	CASRSRVYEQYF	TGTGCCAGCAGAAGCAGGGTTTACGAGCAGTACTTC
TRBJ1-4	-	-	TRBV4-1	CASRPQGGTNEKLFF	TGCGCCAGCAGGCCTCAGGGAGGAACTAATGAAAAACTGTTTTTT
TRBJ2-5	-	TRBD1	TRBV7-2	CASSSRTGSRTQYF	TGTGCCAGCAGCTCGCGGACAGGGAGTCGGACCCAGTACTTC
TRBJ2-1	-	-	TRBV11-3	CASSLGGGQYNEQFF	TGTGCCAGCAGCTTAGGGGGCGGACAATACAATGAGCAGTTCTTC
TRBJ2-7	-	TRBD2	TRBV30	CAWSPQLAGGYEQYF	TGTGCCTGGAGTCCTCAACTAGCGGGAGGCTACGAGCAGTACTTC
TRBJ1-2	-	TRBD1	TRBV15	CATSREGQGVGGYTF	TGTGCCACCAGCAGAGAAGGACAGGGGGTGGGCGGCTACACCTTC
TRBJ2-1	-	-	TRBV6-5	CASSTTGLVNEQFF	TGTGCCAGCAGTACCACGGGGCTAGTCAATGAGCAGTTCTTC
TRBJ1-1	-	TRBD1	TRBV7-9	CASSRTGGADTEAFF	TGTGCCAGCAGCCGAACAGGGGGCGCGGACACTGAAGCTTTCTTT
TRBJ1-3	-	-	TRBV9	CASSVGLQGFSGNTIYF	TGTGCCAGCAGCGTAGGTCTTCAGGGTTTCTCTGGAAACACCATATATTTT